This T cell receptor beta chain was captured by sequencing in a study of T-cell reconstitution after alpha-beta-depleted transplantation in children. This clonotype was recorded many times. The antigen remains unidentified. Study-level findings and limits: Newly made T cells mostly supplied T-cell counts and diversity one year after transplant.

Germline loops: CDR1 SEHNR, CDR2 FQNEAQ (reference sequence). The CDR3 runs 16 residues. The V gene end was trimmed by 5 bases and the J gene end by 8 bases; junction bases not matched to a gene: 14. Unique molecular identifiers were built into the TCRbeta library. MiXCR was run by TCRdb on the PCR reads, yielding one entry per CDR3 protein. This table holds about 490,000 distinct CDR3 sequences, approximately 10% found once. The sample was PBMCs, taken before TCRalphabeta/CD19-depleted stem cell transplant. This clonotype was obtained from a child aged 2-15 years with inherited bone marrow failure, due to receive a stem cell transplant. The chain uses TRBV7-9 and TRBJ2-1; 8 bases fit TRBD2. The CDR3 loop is CASSPPPGLELYEQFF. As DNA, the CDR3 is TGTGCCAGCAGCCCACCCCCGGGACTAGAGTTGTATGAGCAGTTCTTC.